The rows below give T cell receptor beta chains drawn from one sample of a study of beta chain features in type 1 diabetes. Repertoires were generated with immunoSEQ multiplex PCR, while TCRdb's copy carries only in-frame clones and drops some. The sample consists of about 150,000 clones, 6% to 9% of them appearing once. The sequenced material came from central memory CD4+ T cells from blood. These receptors were obtained from a man in his late teens or twenties with type 1 diabetes. The CDR3 runs from the conserved cysteine through the conserved F or W. Each record gives: clone size, V gene, D gene, J gene, CDR3 protein, CDR3 DNA. A D gene is named only where the DNA matches it firmly. Only some rows state a clone size, as once, few, many or a class for expanded clones.

few	TRBV6-1	.	TRBJ2-2	CAISETGTGELFF	TGTGCCATCAGTGAGACTGGCACCGGGGAGCTGTTTTTT
.	TRBV28	.	TRBJ2-3	CASSLWATTGGTQYF	TGTGCCAGCAGTTTATGGGCCACCACCGGGGGTACGCAGTATTTT
many	TRBV21-1	.	TRBJ2-2	CASRSGRASGHPNTGELFF	TGTGCCAGCAGGTCTGGGCGGGCTAGCGGACACCCGAACACCGGGGAGCTGTTTTTT
few	TRBV21-1	.	TRBJ1-5	CASSKERVREEVNQPQHF	TGTGCCAGCAGCAAAGAAAGAGTAAGGGAGGAAGTCAATCAGCCCCAGCATTTT
few	TRBV19	.	TRBJ2-3	CATRGRFSTDTQYF	TGTGCCACCAGAGGGAGGTTCTCAACAGATACGCAGTATTTT
many	TRBV11-2	.	TRBJ2-1	CASSLQEDNEQFF	TGTGCCAGCAGCTTACAAGAGGACAATGAGCAGTTCTTC
.	TRBV9	.	TRBJ2-3	CASSVGSAYTDTQYF	TGTGCCAGCAGCGTGGGTAGCGCTTACACAGATACGCAGTATTTT
few	TRBV19	.	TRBJ2-6	CASSGGAGANVLTF	TGTGCCAGTAGTGGAGGGGCTGGGGCCAACGTCCTGACTTTC
.	TRBV6-1	TRBD1	TRBJ2-1	CASSLDRGGIEQFF	TGTGCCAGCAGTTTGGACAGGGGCGGGATTGAGCAGTTCTTC
few	TRBV10-3	TRBD1	TRBJ1-4	CAISEFAGQGTNEKLFF	TGTGCCATCAGTGAGTTCGCTGGACAGGGAACTAATGAAAAACTGTTTTTT
.	TRBV10-3	TRBD2	TRBJ2-3	CAIQGAGGDTQYF	TGTGCCATCCAAGGGGCGGGGGGAGATACGCAGTATTTT
.	TRBV6-6	.	TRBJ1-1	CASSELTKTEAFF	TGTGCCAGCAGCGAACTTACGAAGACTGAAGCTTTCTTT
.	TRBV4-3	.	TRBJ2-5	CASSQVPSRLDCQETQYF	TGCGCCAGCAGCCAAGTTCCAAGTAGGTTGGACTGCCAAGAGACCCAGTACTTC
.	TRBV6-6	TRBD2	TRBJ2-7	CASSRLAGINEQYF	TGTGCCAGCAGTAGACTAGCGGGAATCAACGAGCAGTACTTC
.	TRBV30	TRBD1	TRBJ1-3	CAWADRVSGNTIYF	TGTGCCTGGGCGGACAGGGTCTCTGGAAACACCATATATTTT
many	TRBV6-6	TRBD2	TRBJ2-1	CASRETSGRGLNEQFF	TGTGCCAGCAGAGAAACTAGCGGGAGGGGACTCAATGAGCAGTTCTTC
.	TRBV6-5	TRBD2	TRBJ2-7	CASSRSPGTSSEQYF	TGTGCCAGCAGTCGAAGTCCCGGGACTAGCAGCGAGCAGTACTTC
.	TRBV19	.	TRBJ1-2	CASSAVRVYTF	TGTGCCAGTAGCGCGGTCAGGGTCTACACCTTC